Following are 5 T cell receptor beta chains from one sample sequenced in a study of T cell repertoires and HLA-DP antigens. This table comes from immunoSEQ multiplex PCR, and its TCRdb copy is limited to in-frame clones, with some not included. The table lists over 60,000 clones, about 80% of them singletons. What these receptors recognize is not known. The sample was CD4+ T cells from PBMCs. These receptors were obtained from a man in his fifties or sixties in good health and CMV-seronegative.

V gene TRBV5-4 combines with J gene TRBJ2-5, with 7 positions matching TRBD2. CDR1 is SGHNT, CDR2 YYREEE, per germline (reference sequence). Trimming took 0 bases from V and 4 from J; bases not matched to a gene: 3. The CDR3 extends over 14 amino acids. CDR3 bases: TGTGCCAGCAGCTTGGACGGGGAGGGAGAGACCCAGTACTTC. Protein sequence: CASSLDGEGETQYF.

The chain joins TRBV5-4 to TRBJ2-7; 8 bases fit TRBD1. The CDR3 totals 15 residues. Germline CDR1 and CDR2: SGHNT and YYREEE (reference sequence). Unmatched junction bases numbered 9, after V lost 5 bases and J lost 2 bases. The CDR3, as DNA: TGTGCCAGCAGTCGCGGGACAGGCCTAACCTACGAGCAGTACTTC. Amino acid sequence: CASSRGTGLTYEQYF.

The DNA of the CDR3 is TGTGCCAGCACAAGGACAGGGGGGATCCCCGGGGAGCTGTTTTTT. Protein: CASTRTGGIPGELFF. The gene calls are TRBV9 and TRBJ2-2; 10 bases agree with TRBD1. The CDR3 length is 15 residues. Germline V lookup: CDR1 SGDLS, CDR2 YYNGEE. J lost 6 bases, V lost 6 bases, and 8 bases had no gene match.

This clone was seen more than once but under ten times. The rearrangement joins TRBV7-9 to TRBJ1-2; tentative D call: TRBD1 (5 bases). The V gene lost 5 bases and the J gene lost 4 bases, with 8 bases spanning the gap. Germline loops: CDR1 SEHNR, CDR2 FQNEAQ (reference sequence). CDR3 size: 12 residues. For the CDR3, the DNA is TGTGCCAGCAGCGGGACCTCCTATGGCTACACCTTC. It encodes CASSGTSYGYTF. The full variable domain, with the rest looked up from reference TRBV7-9 and TRBJ1-2, is DTGVSQNPRHKITKRGQNVTFRCDPISEHNRLYWYRQTLGQGPEFLTYFQNEAQLEKSRLLSDRFSAERPKGSFSTLEIQRTEQGDSAMYLCASSGTSYGYTFGSGTRLTVV.

This chain connects TRBV5-4 to TRBJ2-1; 11 positions agree with TRBD2. There are 16 residues in the CDR3. Germline CDR1 is SGHNT and CDR2 is YYREEE (reference sequence). After removal of 3 bases from V and 1 base from J, the junction contained 3 bases not matched to a gene. In DNA form, the CDR3 reads TGTGCCAGCAGCTCTAGCGGGAGGAGGTCCTACAATGAGCAGTTCTTC. Encoded protein: CASSSSGRRSYNEQFF.